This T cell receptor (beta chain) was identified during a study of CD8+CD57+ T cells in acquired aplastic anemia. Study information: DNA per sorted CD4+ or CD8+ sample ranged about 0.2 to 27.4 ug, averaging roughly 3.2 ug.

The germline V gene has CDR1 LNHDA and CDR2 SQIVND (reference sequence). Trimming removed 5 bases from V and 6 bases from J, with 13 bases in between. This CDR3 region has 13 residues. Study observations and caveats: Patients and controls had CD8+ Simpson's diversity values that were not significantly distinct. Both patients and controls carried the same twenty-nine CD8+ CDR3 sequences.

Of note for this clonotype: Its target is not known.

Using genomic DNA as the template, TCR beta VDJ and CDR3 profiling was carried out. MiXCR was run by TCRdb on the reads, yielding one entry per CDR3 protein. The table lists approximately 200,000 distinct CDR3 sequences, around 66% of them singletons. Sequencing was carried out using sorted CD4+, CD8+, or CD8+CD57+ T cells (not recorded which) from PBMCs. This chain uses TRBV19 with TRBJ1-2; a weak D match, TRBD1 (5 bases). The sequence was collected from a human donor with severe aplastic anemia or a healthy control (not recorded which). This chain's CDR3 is CASSWEGRHGYTF. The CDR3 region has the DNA TGTGCCAGTAGTTGGGAGGGGCGGCATGGCTACACCTTC. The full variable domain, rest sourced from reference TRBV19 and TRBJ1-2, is DGGITQSPKYLFRKEGQNVTLSCEQNLNHDAMYWYRQDPGQGLRLIYYSQIVNDFQKGDIAEGYSVSREKKESFPLTVTSAQKNPTAFYLCASSWEGRHGYTFGSGTRLTVV.